The TCR beta chain described here comes from a study of blood T cell repertoires in COVID-19. Study context: There were acute and convalescent COVID-19 samples, and they came from the United States, Italy and Spain. T cells, B-cell-depleted T cells, or PBMCs provided the cDNA or gDNA that served as material.

As originally analysed: Cell counts per sample came from amplifying reference gene primers. The method was immunoSEQ multiplex PCR; TCRdb's version includes in-frame clones alone and lacks a portion of them. That table supplies the V and J calls and clone size; D and trimming were determined from the DNA. The data hold hundreds of thousands of clones, with approximately 90% observed a single time. CDR3 length equals 14 residues. The V gene's germline CDR1 is ENHRY and CDR2 SYGVKD. V lost 7 bases, J lost 3 bases, and 3 bases stayed unmatched. The specimen sequenced was peripheral blood. The chain has TRBV10-3 and TRBJ2-2; 9 nucleotides align to TRBD1. The receptor was derived from a woman aged 45-60 years with active or convalescent COVID-19. The CDR3 spells CAIKRTGDTGELFF. The CDR3 DNA sequence: TGTGCCATCAAGCGGACAGGGGACACCGGGGAGCTGTTTTTT.